What follows are 2 T cell receptor beta chains derived from one specimen sequenced in a study of blood T cell dynamics during melanoma immunotherapy. Profiling relied on immunoSEQ multiplex PCR, and the TCRdb table lists in-frame clones only, not all of them. The sample records 12,000 or so clones, over 85% being singletons. Described time point: pre-treatment baseline. Here the sequenced sample was blood, taken from a patient treated with checkpoint blockade. These receptor sequences come from a human donor with melanoma.

The chain combines TRBV19 with TRBJ2-1, with 15 bases fitting TRBD2. The CDR3 totals 15 residues. Germline CDR1 LNHDA, CDR2 SQIVND (reference sequence). The junction had 3 bases not matched to a gene; V was cut back by 4 bases and J by 8 bases. The CDR3 spells CASSSGTSGRYEQFF. The CDR3 coding sequence is TGTGCCAGTAGTAGCGGGACTAGCGGGAGGTATGAGCAGTTCTTC.

The chain has TRBV28 and TRBJ2-1, with D perhaps TRBD1 (6 bases). Per germline, CDR1 MDHEN and CDR2 SYDVKM. The CDR3 loop spans 15 amino acids. Trimming removed 4 bases at V and 3 bases at J, with 13 bases between. CDR3: CASSSSGVIYNEQFF. The CDR3 coding sequence is TGTGCCAGCAGTTCGTCAGGGGTAATCTACAATGAGCAGTTCTTC.